This T cell receptor (beta chain) was recovered during a study of blood T cells in healthy people across ages. Primed by a sample-barcoded 5' primer and a J-beta primer mix, a second PCR proceeded for about 7 to 12 cycles. Each cDNA molecule received a tag from a template-switch adaptor that had 12 random nucleotides. The yield of each sample was at least 2.5 million CDR3-containing paired-end reads. TCRdb itself ran the 5' RACE reads through MiXCR, one entry per CDR3 protein. The sample contains some 900,000 distinct CDR3 sequences, about 44% of which appear only once. Researchers collected roughly 10 milliliters of peripheral blood from every single donor. Only a few counts were recorded for this clonotype. Its cognate antigen is unknown. V dropped 0 bases and J dropped 6 bases, with 15 bases sitting between them. The CDR3 is 15 amino acids. Study observations and caveats: Estimated diversity that came from one million T cells was considered an underestimate.

Sequenced input: blood. V and J are TRBV12-3 or TRBV12-4 and TRBJ2-7, with a possible D match to TRBD2 (6 bases). The clonotype was recovered from a man aged 25-45 years in good health. The CDR3 sequence: CASSLARDSSPEQYF. The CDR3 DNA is TGTGCCAGCAGTTTAGCCCGGGACTCAAGCCCCGAGCAGTACTTC.